Below are 24 T cell receptor beta chains sequenced from a single sample in a study of response to subunit inactivated influenza vaccine (dated by TCRdb to 2016 to 2018). Receptor libraries were prepared by RT-PCR. Data came from an Illumina HiSeq 2500. TCRdb reanalyzed the raw reads on its own, using fastp at Q25 for trimming and MiXCR for clone calling, and kept in-frame beta chains. Rows merge per CDR3 protein into single entries with the most common DNA and genes. Present in this sample are hundreds of thousands of distinct CDR3 sequences, about 17% of which were seen just once. 2.5% to 3.5% of the sample is taken by the ten largest. Sequencing was performed on CD4+ T cells sorted from PBMCs, taken less than 30 months after vaccination. Receptors were obtained from a man between 50 and 69 years old who received an inactivated influenza vaccine. Donor details come from another sample of the same person, matched by shared clones.

There are a few counts of this clonotype. V and J are TRBV6-1 and TRBJ1-5; no definite D call. This CDR3 has 13 residues. The V gene lost 7 bases and the J gene lost 4 bases, with 11 bases spanning the gap. Germline V gives CDR1 MNHNS, CDR2 SASEGT. The CDR3 loop reads CASTAGRNQPQHF. The DNA for the CDR3 is TGTGCCAGCACCGCAGGCAGAAATCAGCCCCAGCATTTT.

This sequence joins TRBV6-5 and TRBJ2-1; 7 nucleotides align to TRBD1. Trimming took 2 bases from V and 2 from J; bases not matched to a gene: 6. Germline CDR1 MNHEY, CDR2 SVGAGI. The length of the CDR3 is 16 residues. The CDR3 sequence: CASSYRRQGTYNEQFF. The CDR3 bases are TGTGCCAGCAGTTACCGAAGACAGGGTACCTACAATGAGCAGTTCTTC.

This clonotype appeared once. V is TRBV11-3 and J is TRBJ2-1; 12 bases agree with TRBD2. This CDR3 has 16 amino acids. The J segment lost 6 bases and the V segment lost 4 bases, leaving 7 bases of the junction unmatched. Germline V lookup: CDR1 SGHNT, CDR2 YENEEA. Here the CDR3 reads CASSSWTSGTTNEQFF. The CDR3 DNA sequence: TGTGCCAGCAGCTCATGGACTAGCGGGACCACCAATGAGCAGTTCTTC.

The chain links TRBV4-3 to TRBJ2-7, with TRBD2 as a possible D gene (6 bases). Trimming removed 0 bases at V and 2 bases at J, with 11 bases between. From germline, CDR1 is LGHNA and CDR2 YSLEER. The CDR3 is made up of 15 amino acids. CDR3 in amino acids: CASSQDLARTYEQYF. Written as DNA, the CDR3 is TGCGCCAGCAGCCAAGATCTAGCGCGAACCTACGAGCAGTACTTC.

V is TRBV2 and J is TRBJ1-4, with 7 nucleotides matching TRBD1. Germline CDR1 reads SNHLY; CDR2 reads FYNNEI. J was trimmed by 8 bases and V by 7 bases; bases with no gene match: 10. The CDR3 is 14 residues long. DNA of the CDR3: TGTGCCAGCACCACCCAAAGGGACAGCGAAAAACTGTTTTTT. Residues: CASTTQRDSEKLFF.

This clonotype was seen at least ten times. The chain links TRBV4-1 to TRBJ2-3; D is ambiguous. This CDR3 region has 13 residues. The V and J ends lost 0 bases and 1 base respectively, with 2 bases between them. Germline V gene lookup returns CDR1 MGHRA and CDR2 YSYEKL. For the CDR3, the DNA is TGCGCCAGCAGCCAAGAGGGCACAGATACGCAGTATTTT. Translated: CASSQEGTDTQYF.

Only a few counts were recorded for this clonotype. J is TRBJ2-7 and V is TRBV20-1; possible D gene TRBD2, 5 bases. The CDR3 extends over 11 amino acids. Trimming took off 6 bases at V and 3 bases at J, with 9 bases between the two ends. In germline, CDR1 is DFQATT, CDR2 SNEGSKA (reference sequence). The CDR3 protein is CSAGVDYEQYF. CDR3 in DNA: TGCAGTGCGGGAGTGGACTACGAGCAGTACTTC.

J is TRBJ2-3 and V is TRBV5-1, with D hard to call. CDR3 length equals 18 residues. Between the trimmed V and J ends, which lost 0 bases and 0 bases, there was a span of 17 bases. From germline, CDR1 is SGHRS and CDR2 YFSETQ. The CDR3 protein is CASSLAIRTGPSTDTQYF. The CDR3 nucleotides read TGCGCCAGCAGCTTGGCCATCCGAACCGGGCCTAGCACAGATACGCAGTATTTT.

This clonotype appeared a few times. This chain links TRBV12-3 or TRBV12-4 with TRBJ2-5; no clear D. The CDR3 is made up of 14 amino acids. Trimming cost V 6 bases and J 4 bases, with 15 bases left between them. The CDR3 loop is CASRRLGLGETQYF. CDR3 coding DNA: TGTGCCAGCAGACGCCTAGGGTTAGGAGAGACCCAGTACTTC.

V gene TRBV4-1 combines with J gene TRBJ2-4, with a possible D match to TRBD1 (8 bases). Germline V gene lookup returns CDR1 MGHRA and CDR2 YSYEKL. V lost 4 bases to trimming and J lost 8 bases, with 15 bases between them. This CDR3 has 14 amino acids. The CDR3 protein is CASSLRTGRDIQYF. The CDR3 DNA reads as TGCGCCAGCAGCCTTCGGACAGGGAGGGACATTCAGTACTTC.

This clonotype was detected only a few times. The V gene is TRBV27, the J gene TRBJ2-7; D is unresolved. Germline V lookup: CDR1 MNHEY, CDR2 SMNVEV (reference sequence). The CDR3 sequence is 13 residues long. Trimming stripped 5 bases from V and 3 bases from J, with 11 bases between. The CDR3 nucleotides read TGTGCCAGCAGTCACCAAATGGGCTACGAGCAGTACTTC. Its translation is CASSHQMGYEQYF.

A remark on this clonotype: Its ends do not fully match the called genes, so a read error is possible. The chain combines TRBV14 with TRBJ1-4; unclear D gene. The CDR3 is 15 residues long. Germline CDR1 is SGHDN and CDR2 is FVKESK. The CDR3 coding sequence is TGTGCCAGCAGCCAAGATTCGACCACTAGTGAAAAACTGTTTTTT. It translates to CASSQDSTTSEKLFF.

The gene calls are TRBV6-5 and TRBJ2-1; 9 positions agree with TRBD1. Unmatched junction bases numbered 6, after V lost 2 bases and J lost 4 bases. This CDR3 contains 16 residues. Germline V gives CDR1 MNHEY, CDR2 SVGAGI. This CDR3 reads CASSYTGTGLYNEQFF. DNA of the CDR3: TGTGCCAGCAGTTACACCGGGACAGGGCTTTACAATGAGCAGTTCTTC.

This clonotype was picked up many times. V and J are TRBV3-1 and TRBJ2-1, with D unresolved. V lost 2 bases, J lost 8 bases, and 4 bases lay in between. The CDR3 has 11 amino acids. Germline V gene data show CDR1 as LGHDT and CDR2 as YNNKEL (reference sequence). The CDR3 bases are TGTGCCAGCAGCCAATATCATGAGCAGTTCTTC. Its protein product is CASSQYHEQFF.

This clonotype was seen repeatedly, ten times or more. V and J are TRBV20-1 and TRBJ1-5; maybe TRBD1 (6 bases). V shed 2 bases and J shed 2 bases, with 10 bases lying between them. The CDR3 loop spans 14 amino acids. Looked up from germline, CDR1 is DFQATT and CDR2 is SNEGSKA (reference sequence). The CDR3 region is CSARRDKRNQPQHF. CDR3 nucleotides: TGCAGTGCTAGAAGGGACAAACGCAATCAGCCCCAGCATTTT.

This chain connects TRBV7-2 to TRBJ2-7, with D tentatively TRBD2 (6 bases). The CDR3 runs to 14 residues. The germline CDR1 and CDR2 sequences are SGHTA and FQGNSA. Trimming removed 8 bases at V and 2 bases at J, with 16 bases between. This CDR3 is CASGKMGGTYEQYF. CDR3 bases: TGTGCCAGCGGGAAGATGGGGGGAACCTACGAGCAGTACTTC.

The rearrangement joins TRBV5-1 to TRBJ1-6; no clear D gene. In germline, CDR1 is SGHRS, CDR2 YFSETQ. Trimming removed 3 bases from V and 8 bases from J, with 6 bases in between. The CDR3 length is 12 residues. CDR3 DNA sequence: TGCGCCAGCAGCTGGGGTGATTCACCCCTCCACTTT. Protein product: CASSWGDSPLHF.

This clonotype was counted at least ten times. V usage is TRBV10-3 and J usage is TRBJ2-7; 10 positions agree with TRBD1. The germline V gene has CDR1 ENHRY and CDR2 SYGVKD. Trimming cost V 6 bases and J 4 bases; bases outside gene matches: 6. The CDR3 sequence is 14 residues long. CDR3 DNA sequence: TGTGCCATCAGGGGGGACAGGGGCCGTTACGAGCAGTACTTC. Residues: CAIRGDRGRYEQYF.

This clonotype was counted at least ten times. CDR3 sequence: CASSSSGGDGGTDTQYF. CDR3 DNA sequence: TGTGCCAGCAGCTCGTCGGGGGGCGATGGTGGCACAGATACGCAGTATTTT. The rearrangement joins TRBV11-2 to TRBJ2-3, with a tentative D call TRBD2 (7 bases). The CDR3 runs 17 residues. Germline V gives CDR1 SGHAT, CDR2 FQNNGV. The germline V and J ends were trimmed by 4 bases and 1 base, with 18 bases remaining between them.

Many counts were recorded for this clonotype. V usage is TRBV7-2 and J usage is TRBJ2-7; D might be TRBD1 or TRBD2, each matching 5 bases. CDR3 length: 14 residues. V shed 5 bases and J shed 0 bases, with 11 bases lying between them. Germline-derived CDR1 and CDR2 are SGHTA and FQGNSA. CDR3: CASSRDRGSYEQYF. The CDR3 DNA follows: TGTGCCAGCAGCCGGGACCGAGGCTCCTACGAGCAGTACTTC.

The CDR3 sequence is CTSSQVGTSGSYGQFF. As DNA, the CDR3 is TGCACCAGCAGCCAAGTAGGGACTAGCGGGAGCTATGGGCAGTTCTTC. This chain connects TRBV1 to TRBJ2-1; the table's D call, TRBD2, has no DNA check behind it. TRBV1 is a recognized pseudogene. This CDR3 has 16 residues.

This chain links TRBV20-1 with TRBJ2-3; D may be TRBD1 (6 bases). The ends were cut back, 3 bases at V and 1 base at J, with 11 bases in the middle. The CDR3 totals 14 residues. Germline V lookup: CDR1 DFQATT, CDR2 SNEGSKA (reference sequence). Here the CDR3 reads CSASQGRGTDTQYF. The CDR3 nucleotides are TGCAGTGCTAGTCAGGGGCGAGGCACAGATACGCAGTATTTT.

This clonotype was seen a handful of times. The chain carries TRBV19 and TRBJ2-1, with TRBD1 matching over 9 bases. CDR1 and CDR2 (germline): LNHDA, SQIVND (reference sequence). Trimming took 4 bases from V and 3 from J; bases not matched to a gene: 4. The CDR3 covers 15 residues. This CDR3 is CASSTDRGNYNEQFF. CDR3 nucleotides: TGTGCCAGTAGTACGGACAGGGGAAACTACAATGAGCAGTTCTTC.

The chain links TRBV12-3 or TRBV12-4 to TRBJ2-1; no firm D call. V was pared by 7 bases and J by 0 bases, with 13 bases between. The CDR3 is made up of 15 amino acids. The CDR3 region has the DNA TGTGCCAGCACCCCCGGCGGTAGCTCCTACAATGAGCAGTTCTTC. Translation gives CASTPGGSSYNEQFF.